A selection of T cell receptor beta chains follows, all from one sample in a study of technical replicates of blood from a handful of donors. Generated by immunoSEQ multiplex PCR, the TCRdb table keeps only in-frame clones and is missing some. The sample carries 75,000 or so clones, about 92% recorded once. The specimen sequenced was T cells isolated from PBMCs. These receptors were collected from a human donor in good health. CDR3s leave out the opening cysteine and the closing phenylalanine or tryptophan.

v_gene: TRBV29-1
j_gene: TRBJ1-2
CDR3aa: SALSGSSYGYT

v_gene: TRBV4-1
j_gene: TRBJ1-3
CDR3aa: ASSQQTGVGNTIY

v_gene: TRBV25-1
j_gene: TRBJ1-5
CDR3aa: ASSESGAGQPQH

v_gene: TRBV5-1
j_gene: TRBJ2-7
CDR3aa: ASSLDGGSDYEQY

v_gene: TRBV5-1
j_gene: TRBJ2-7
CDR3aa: ASSAGLALYEQY

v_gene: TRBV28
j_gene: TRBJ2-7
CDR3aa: ASSLQGVNYEQY

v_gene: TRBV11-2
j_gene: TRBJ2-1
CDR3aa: ASSSGNYNEQF

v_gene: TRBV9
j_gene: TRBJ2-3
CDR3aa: ASSKGTGWTDTQY

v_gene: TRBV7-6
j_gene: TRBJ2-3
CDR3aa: ASSLMAVTDTQY

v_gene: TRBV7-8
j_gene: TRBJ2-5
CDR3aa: ASSLILGLAEKETQY

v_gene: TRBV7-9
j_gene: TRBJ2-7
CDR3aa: ASSSPSGVFAPSYEQY

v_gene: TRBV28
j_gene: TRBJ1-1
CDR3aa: ASSFWPELTGLVTEAF

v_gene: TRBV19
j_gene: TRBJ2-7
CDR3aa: ATAGQGAYEQY

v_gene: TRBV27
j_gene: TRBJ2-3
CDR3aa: ASTNTDTQY

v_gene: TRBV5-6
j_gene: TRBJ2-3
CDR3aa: ASSLTQGGISDTQY

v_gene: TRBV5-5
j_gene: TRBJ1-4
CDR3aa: ASSNYGGLSEKLF

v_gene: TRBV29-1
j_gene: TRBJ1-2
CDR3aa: SVKGDRDTIYGYT

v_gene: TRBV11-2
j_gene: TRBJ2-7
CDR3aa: ASSRNRELPYEQY

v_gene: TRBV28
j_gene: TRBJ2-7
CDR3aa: ASSLLVGRGEQY

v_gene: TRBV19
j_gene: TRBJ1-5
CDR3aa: ASSFAGVITSEPQH

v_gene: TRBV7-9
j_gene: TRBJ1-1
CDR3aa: ASSITGGRNTEAF

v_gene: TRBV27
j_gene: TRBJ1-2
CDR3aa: ASSPLGTGTYGYT

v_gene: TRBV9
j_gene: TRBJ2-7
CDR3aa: ASSGDPGRASYEQY

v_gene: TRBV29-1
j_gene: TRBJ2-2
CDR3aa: SVAGLAGNTGELF

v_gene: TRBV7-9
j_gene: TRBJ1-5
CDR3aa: ASSLGGAPQH

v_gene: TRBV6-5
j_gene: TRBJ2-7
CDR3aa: ASSLSASGGGEQY

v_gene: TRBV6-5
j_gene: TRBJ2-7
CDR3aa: ASRSSGWEQY

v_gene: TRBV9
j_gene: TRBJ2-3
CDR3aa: ASSVGRTDTQY

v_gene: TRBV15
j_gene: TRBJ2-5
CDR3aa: ATSRDDGGPLSETQY

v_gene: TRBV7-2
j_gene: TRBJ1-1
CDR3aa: ASSPLGGGTEAF

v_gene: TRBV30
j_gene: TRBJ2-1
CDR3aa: AWSDRSPSEQF

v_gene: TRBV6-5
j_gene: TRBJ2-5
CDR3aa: ASGLYQAGETQY

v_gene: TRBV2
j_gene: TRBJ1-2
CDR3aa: ASTAGPEGYT

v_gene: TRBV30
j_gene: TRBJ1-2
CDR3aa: AWTKLRGGENGGYT

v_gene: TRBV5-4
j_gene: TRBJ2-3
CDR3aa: ASSLGSGSYPDTQY

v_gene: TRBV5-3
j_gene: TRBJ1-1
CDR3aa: ARSCQGAFDEAF

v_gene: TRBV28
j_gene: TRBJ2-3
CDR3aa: ASSHEMRETDTQY

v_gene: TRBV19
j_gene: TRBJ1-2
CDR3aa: ASSIDTHGVTVYGYT

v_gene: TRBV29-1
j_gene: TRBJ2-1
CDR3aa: SVEVAGDRIEQF

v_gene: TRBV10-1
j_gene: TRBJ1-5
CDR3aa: ASSAGAGQPQH

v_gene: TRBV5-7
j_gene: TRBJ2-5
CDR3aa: ASSFARKETQY

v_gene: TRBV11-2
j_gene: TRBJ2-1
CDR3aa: ASSLVPRITSGAVNEQF

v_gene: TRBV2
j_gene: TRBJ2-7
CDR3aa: ASVPLQSYEQY

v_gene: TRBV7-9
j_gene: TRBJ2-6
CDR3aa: ARPQDSGANVLT

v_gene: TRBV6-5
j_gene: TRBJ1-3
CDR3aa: ASSISVSGNTIY

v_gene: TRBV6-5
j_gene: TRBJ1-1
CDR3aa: ASSTMGPHTEAF

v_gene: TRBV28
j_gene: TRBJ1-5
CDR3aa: ASSPLSNQPQH

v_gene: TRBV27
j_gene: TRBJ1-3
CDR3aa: ASSSQGAWSGNTIY

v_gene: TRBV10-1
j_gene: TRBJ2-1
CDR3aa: ASSETSGDYNEQF

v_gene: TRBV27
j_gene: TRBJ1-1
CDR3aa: ASSFVWGGTEAF

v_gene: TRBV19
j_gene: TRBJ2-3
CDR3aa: ASSSRQGTDTQY

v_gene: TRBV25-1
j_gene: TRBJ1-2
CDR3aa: ASSERHLPHYGYT

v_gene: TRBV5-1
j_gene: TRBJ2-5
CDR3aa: ASSLPSGETQY

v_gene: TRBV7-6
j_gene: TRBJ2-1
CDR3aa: ASSQDREQF

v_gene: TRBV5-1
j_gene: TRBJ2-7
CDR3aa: ASSLAPSGGAYEQY

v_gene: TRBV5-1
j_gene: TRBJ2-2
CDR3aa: ASSLGRSDTGELF

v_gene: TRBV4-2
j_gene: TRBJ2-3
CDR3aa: ASSATGGRAAVTDTQY

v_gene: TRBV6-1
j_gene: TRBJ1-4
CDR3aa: ASSEKGTEEKLF

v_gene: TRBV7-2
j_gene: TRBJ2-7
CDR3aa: ASSTSGKGPYEQY

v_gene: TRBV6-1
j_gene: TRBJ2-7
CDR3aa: ASSGAYDEQY